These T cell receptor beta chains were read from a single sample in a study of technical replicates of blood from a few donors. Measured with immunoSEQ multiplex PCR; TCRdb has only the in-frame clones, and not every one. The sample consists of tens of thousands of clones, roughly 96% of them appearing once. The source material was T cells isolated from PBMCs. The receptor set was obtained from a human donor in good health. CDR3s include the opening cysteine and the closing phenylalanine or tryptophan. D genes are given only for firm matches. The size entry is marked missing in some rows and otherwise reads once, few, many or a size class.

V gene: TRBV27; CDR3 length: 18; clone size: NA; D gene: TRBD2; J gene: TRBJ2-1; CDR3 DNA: TGTGCCAGCAGCTATAGCGGGAGGGGCCTAAGCTCCTACAATGAGCAGTTCTTC; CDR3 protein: CASSYSGRGLSSYNEQFF
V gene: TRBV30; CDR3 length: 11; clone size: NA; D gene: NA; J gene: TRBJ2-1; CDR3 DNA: TGTGCCTGGACGGGGAACAATGAGCAGTTCTTC; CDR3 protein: CAWTGNNEQFF
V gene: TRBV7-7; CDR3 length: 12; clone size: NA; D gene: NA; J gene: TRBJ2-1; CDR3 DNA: TGTGCTAGCAGCCGATTCGGTTGGGAGCAGTTCTTC; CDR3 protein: CASSRFGWEQFF
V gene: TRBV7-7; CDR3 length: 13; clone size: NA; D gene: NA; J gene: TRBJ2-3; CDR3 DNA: TGTGCCAGCAGCCAGGACTTCACAGATACGCAGTATTTT; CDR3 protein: CASSQDFTDTQYF
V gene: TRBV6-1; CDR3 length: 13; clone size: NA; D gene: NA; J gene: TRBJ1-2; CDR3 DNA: TGTGCCAGCAGTGCGCCTAGACTGGATGGCTACACCTTC; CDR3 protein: CASSAPRLDGYTF
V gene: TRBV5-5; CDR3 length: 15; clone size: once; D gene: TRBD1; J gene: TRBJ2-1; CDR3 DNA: TGTGCCAGCAGCTTCGCAGGGGGAATATACAATGAGCAGTTCTTC; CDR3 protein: CASSFAGGIYNEQFF
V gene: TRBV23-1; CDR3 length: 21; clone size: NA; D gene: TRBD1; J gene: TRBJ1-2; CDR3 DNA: TGCGCCAGCAGGGAAAGGAGGGTAGGGGGTAGAGCCCCAGGGGGCCTTTATGGCTACACCTTC; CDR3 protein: CASRERRVGGRAPGGLYGYTF
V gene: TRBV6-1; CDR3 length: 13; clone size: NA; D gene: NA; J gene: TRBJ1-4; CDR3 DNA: TGTGCCAGCACGCTAGGTTCTCGAGAAAAACTGTTTTTT; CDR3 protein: CASTLGSREKLFF
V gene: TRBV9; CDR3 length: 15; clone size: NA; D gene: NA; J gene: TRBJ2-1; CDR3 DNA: TGTGCCAGCAGCGTTTCGGGGAGCTCCTACAATGAGCAGTTCTTC; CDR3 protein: CASSVSGSSYNEQFF
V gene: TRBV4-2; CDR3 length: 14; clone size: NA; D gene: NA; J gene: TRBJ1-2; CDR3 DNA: TGTGCCAGCAGCCAAGTTGAACGGAACTATGGCTACACCTTC; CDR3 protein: CASSQVERNYGYTF
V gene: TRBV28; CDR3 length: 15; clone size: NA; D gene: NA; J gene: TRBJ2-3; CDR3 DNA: TGTGCCAGCAGTTTACTTACCGACTACACAGATACGCAGTATTTT; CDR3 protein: CASSLLTDYTDTQYF
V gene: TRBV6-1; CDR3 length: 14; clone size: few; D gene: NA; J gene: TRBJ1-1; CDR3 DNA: TGTGCCAGCAGTGACGATGAAGGGGTCTCTGAAGCTTTCTTT; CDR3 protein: CASSDDEGVSEAFF
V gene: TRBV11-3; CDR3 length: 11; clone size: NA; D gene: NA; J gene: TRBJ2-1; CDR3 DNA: TGTGCCAGCGAGAGGGGGGGCCGGAAGTTCTTC; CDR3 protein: CASERGGRKFF
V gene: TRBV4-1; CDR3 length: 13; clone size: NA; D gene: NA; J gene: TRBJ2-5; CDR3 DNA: TGCGCCAGCAGCCATCCGGGGAAGGAGACCCAGTACTTC; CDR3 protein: CASSHPGKETQYF
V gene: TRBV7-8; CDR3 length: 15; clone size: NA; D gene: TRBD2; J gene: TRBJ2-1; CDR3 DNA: TGTGCCAGCAGCCAACGGACTAGCGCCTACAATGAGCAGTTCTTC; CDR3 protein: CASSQRTSAYNEQFF
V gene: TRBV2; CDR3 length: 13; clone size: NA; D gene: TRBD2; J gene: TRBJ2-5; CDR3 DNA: TGTGCCAGCAGGCGGGGGGCTCAAGAGACCCAGTACTTC; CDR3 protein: CASRRGAQETQYF
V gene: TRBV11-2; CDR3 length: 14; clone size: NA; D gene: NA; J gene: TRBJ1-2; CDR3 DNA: TGTGCCAGCAGCTCCTCAGGGGTTAACTATGGCTACACCTTC; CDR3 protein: CASSSSGVNYGYTF
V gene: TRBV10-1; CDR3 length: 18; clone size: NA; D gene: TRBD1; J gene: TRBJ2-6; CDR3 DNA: TGCGCCAGCGGACAGGGGGCCGGCCAGGGCTCTGGGGCCAACGTCCTGACTTTC; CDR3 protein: CASGQGAGQGSGANVLTF
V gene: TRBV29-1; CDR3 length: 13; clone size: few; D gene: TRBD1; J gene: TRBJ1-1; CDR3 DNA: TGCAGCGTTGGGACAGGGATGAACACTGAAGCTTTCTTT; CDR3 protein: CSVGTGMNTEAFF
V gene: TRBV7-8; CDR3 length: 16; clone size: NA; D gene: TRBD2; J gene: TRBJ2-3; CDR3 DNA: TGTGCCACCTCTCGGCCGGCTAGCGGATACACAGATACGCAGTATTTT; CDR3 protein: CATSRPASGYTDTQYF
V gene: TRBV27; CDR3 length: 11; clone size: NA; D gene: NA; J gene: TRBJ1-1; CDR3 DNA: TGTGCCAGCGGGAGGGTGCCCAAAGCTTTCTTT; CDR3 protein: CASGRVPKAFF
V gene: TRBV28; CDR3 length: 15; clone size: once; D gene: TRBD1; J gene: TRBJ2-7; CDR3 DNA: TGTGCCAGCACCCCCTTGCGGACAGGGGGAGTCGAGCAGTACTTC; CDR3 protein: CASTPLRTGGVEQYF
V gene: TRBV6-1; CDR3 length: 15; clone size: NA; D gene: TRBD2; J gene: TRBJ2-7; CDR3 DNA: TGTGCCAGCACCAAAGGACTAGCGGGAGGGGTCGAGCAGTACTTC; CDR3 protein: CASTKGLAGGVEQYF
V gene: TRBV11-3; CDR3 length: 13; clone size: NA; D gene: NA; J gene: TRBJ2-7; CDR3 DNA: TGTGCCAGCAGCTTGGGAACGGGGTACGAGCAGTACTTC; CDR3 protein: CASSLGTGYEQYF
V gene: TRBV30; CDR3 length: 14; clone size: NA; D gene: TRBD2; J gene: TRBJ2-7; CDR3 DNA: TGTGCCTGGAGGCCGACTAGCGGGGGGGCGGTGCAGTACTTC; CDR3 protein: CAWRPTSGGAVQYF
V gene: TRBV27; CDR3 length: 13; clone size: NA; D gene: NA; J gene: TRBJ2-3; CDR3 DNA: TGTGCCAGCAGTTTGTCTCGGGTAGATACGCAGTATTTT; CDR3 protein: CASSLSRVDTQYF
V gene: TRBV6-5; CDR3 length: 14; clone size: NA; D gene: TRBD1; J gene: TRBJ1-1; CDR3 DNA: TGTGCCAGCAGTGAATACAGGGGAGACACTGAAGCTTTCTTT; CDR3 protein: CASSEYRGDTEAFF
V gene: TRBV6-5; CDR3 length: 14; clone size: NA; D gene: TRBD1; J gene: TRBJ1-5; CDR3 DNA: TGTGCCAGCAGTGACAGGGGGCGAGATCAGCCCCAGCATTTT; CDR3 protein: CASSDRGRDQPQHF
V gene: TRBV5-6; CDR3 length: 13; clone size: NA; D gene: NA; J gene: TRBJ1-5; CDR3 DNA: TGTGCCAGCTCTAACAGGGAACGTCAGCCCCAGCATTTT; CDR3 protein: CASSNRERQPQHF
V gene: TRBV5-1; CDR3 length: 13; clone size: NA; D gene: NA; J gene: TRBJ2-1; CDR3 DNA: TGCGCCAGCAGCGAGCCAACCGTTGGTGAGCAGTTCTTC; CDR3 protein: CASSEPTVGEQFF
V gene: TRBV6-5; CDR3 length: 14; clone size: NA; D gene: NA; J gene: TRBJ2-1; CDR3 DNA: TGTGCCAGCAGCCGCCGGGACTTCCTCAATGAGCAGTTCTTC; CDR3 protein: CASSRRDFLNEQFF
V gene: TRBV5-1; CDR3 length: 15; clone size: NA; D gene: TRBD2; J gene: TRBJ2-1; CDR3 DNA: TGCGCCAGCACCTCCGGGACTAGCGGGAGCAATGAGCAGTTCTTC; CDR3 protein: CASTSGTSGSNEQFF
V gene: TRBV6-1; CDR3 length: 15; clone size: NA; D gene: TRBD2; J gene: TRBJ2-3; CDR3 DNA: TGTGCCAGCAGTGTGACTAGCGGGGACACAGATACGCAGTATTTT; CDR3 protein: CASSVTSGDTDTQYF
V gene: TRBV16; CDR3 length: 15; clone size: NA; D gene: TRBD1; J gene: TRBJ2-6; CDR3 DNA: TGTGCCAGCAGCCACCAAACAGGGGCTGCCAACGTCCTGACTTTC; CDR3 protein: CASSHQTGAANVLTF
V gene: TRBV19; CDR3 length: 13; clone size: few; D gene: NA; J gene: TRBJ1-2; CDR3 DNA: TGTGCCAGTAGTATATGGGGAGTTGGAGGCTACACCTTC; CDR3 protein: CASSIWGVGGYTF
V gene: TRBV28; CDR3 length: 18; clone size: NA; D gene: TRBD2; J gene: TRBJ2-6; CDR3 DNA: TGTGCCAGCAGTTCCCTGACTAGCGGGTCATCTGGGGCCAACGTCCTGACTTTC; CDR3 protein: CASSSLTSGSSGANVLTF